This TCR beta chain was recorded in a study of identical twins. V dropped 3 bases and J dropped 1 base, with 17 bases sitting between them. This CDR3 is 16 amino acids long. The germline V gene has CDR1 SGDLS and CDR2 YYNGEE. A single record per CDR3 protein comes from TCRdb applying MiXCR to the 5' RACE reads. The profile shows about 430,000 distinct CDR3 sequences, around a sixth of them singletons. Sequences were obtained from naive T cells sorted from blood. The chain combines TRBV9 with TRBJ2-7; D remains unclear. This sequence was found in a man aged 50 or older in good health. CDR3 region: CASSATGSTISYEQYF. Written as DNA, the CDR3 is TGTGCCAGCAGCGCGACCGGGTCCACAATATCCTACGAGCAGTACTTC. The variable domain in full, with the rest retrieved from reference TRBV9 and TRBJ2-7, is DSGVTQTPKHLITATGQRVTLRCSPRSGDLSVYWYQQSLDQGLQFLIQYYNGEERAKGNILERFSAQQFPDLHSELNLSSLELGDSALYFCASSATGSTISYEQYFGPGTRLTVT.